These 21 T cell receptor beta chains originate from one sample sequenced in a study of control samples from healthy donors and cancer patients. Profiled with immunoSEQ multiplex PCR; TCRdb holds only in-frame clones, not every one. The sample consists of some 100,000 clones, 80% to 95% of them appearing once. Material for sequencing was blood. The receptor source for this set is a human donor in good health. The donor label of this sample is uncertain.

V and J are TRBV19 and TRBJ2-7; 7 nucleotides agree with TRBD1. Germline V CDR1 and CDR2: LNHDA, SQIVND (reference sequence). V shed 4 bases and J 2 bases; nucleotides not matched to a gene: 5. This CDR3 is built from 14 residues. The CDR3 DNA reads TGTGCCAGTAGTAATCCGGGACAGACCTACGAGCAGTACTTC. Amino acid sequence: CASSNPGQTYEQYF.

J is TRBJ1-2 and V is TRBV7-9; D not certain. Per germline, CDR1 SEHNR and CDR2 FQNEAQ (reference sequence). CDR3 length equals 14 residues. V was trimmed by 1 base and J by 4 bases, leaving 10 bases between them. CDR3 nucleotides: TGTGCCAGCAGCTTAGGGTCTCTGAGCTATGGCTACACCTTC. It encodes CASSLGSLSYGYTF.

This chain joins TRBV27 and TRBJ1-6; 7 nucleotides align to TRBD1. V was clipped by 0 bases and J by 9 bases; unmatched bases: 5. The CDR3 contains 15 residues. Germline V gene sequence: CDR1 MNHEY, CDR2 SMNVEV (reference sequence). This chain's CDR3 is CASSLSHRGGSPLHF. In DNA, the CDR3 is TGTGCCAGCAGTTTATCCCACAGGGGAGGTTCACCCCTCCACTTT.

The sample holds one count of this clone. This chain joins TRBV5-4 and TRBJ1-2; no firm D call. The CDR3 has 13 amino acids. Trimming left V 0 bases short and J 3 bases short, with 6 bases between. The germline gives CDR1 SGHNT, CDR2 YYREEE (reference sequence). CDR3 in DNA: TGTGCCAGCAGCTTGGGACGGGACTATGGCTACACCTTC. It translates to CASSLGRDYGYTF.

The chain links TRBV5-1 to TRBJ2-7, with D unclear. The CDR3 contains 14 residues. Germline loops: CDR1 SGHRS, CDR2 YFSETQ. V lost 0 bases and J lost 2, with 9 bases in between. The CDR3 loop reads CASSLVAKAYEQYF. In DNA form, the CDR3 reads TGCGCCAGCAGCTTGGTGGCAAAGGCCTACGAGCAGTACTTC.

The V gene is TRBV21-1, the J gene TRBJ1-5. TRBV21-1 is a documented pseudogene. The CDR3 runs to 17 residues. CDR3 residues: CASTEKSRSGSDQPQHF. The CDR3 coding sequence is TGTGCCAGCACCGAAAAATCGCGGTCAGGGAGTGATCAGCCCCAGCATTTT.

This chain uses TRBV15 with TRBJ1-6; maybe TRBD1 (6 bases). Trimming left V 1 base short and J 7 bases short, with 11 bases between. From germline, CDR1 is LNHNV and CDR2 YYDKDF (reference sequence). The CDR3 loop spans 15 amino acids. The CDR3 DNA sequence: TGTGCCACCAGCAGAGTTCGGGGGCGGAATTCACCCCTCCACTTT. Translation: CATSRVRGRNSPLHF.

CDR3 DNA: TGTGCCACCAGTGCAGGAACTCACGACAATGAGCAGTTCTTC. Protein: CATSAGTHDNEQFF. J is TRBJ2-1 and V is TRBV24-1; no clear D. The germline V gene encodes CDR1 KGHDR and CDR2 SFDVKD. Deletions cut 5 bases from V and 5 bases from J, with 12 bases between. The CDR3 is 14 amino acids.

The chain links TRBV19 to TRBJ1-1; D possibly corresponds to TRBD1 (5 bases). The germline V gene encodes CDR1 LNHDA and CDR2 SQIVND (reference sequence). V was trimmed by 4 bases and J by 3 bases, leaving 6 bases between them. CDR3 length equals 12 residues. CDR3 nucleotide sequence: TGTGCCAGTAGTAAGGGGTACACTGAAGCTTTCTTT. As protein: CASSKGYTEAFF.

In nucleotides, the CDR3 is TGTGCCAGCAGTTTACACTCGAATTCACCCCTCCACTTT. It is translated as CASSLHSNSPLHF. The chain employs TRBV12-3 or TRBV12-4 and TRBJ1-6; D call uncertain. The CDR3 is 13 amino acids. V lost 2 bases and J 7 bases, leaving 6 bases between the germline ends.

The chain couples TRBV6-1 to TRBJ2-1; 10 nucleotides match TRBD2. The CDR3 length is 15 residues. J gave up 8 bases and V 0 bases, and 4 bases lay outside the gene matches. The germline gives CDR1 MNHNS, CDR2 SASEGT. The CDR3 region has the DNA TGTGCCAGCAGTGAAGCCCTAGCGGGGGTCGATGAGCAGTTCTTC. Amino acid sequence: CASSEALAGVDEQFF.

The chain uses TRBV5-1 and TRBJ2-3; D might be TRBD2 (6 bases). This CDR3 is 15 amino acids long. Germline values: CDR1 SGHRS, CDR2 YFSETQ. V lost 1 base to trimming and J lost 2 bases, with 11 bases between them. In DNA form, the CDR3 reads TGCGCCAGCAGCTTGAGCCAGGGACTCACAGATACGCAGTATTTT. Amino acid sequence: CASSLSQGLTDTQYF.

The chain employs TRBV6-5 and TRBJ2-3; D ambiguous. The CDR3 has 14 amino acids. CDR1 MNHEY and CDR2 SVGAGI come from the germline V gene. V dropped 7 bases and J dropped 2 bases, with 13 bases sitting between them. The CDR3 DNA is TGTGCCAGCACTTTTGGGCTCGTCACAGATACGCAGTATTTT. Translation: CASTFGLVTDTQYF.

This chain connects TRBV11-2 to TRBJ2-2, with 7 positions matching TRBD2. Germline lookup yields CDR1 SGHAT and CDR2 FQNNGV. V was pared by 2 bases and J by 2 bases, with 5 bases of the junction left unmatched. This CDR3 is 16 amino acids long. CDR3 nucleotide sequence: TGTGCCAGCAGCTTATCAGCGGGAAGAAACACCGGGGAGCTGTTTTTT. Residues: CASSLSAGRNTGELFF.

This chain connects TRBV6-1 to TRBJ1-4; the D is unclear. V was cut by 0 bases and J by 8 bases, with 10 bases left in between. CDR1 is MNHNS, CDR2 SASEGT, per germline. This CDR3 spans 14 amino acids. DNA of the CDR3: TGTGCCAGCAGTGAAGCGGGCAGGTTCGAAAAACTGTTTTTT. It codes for CASSEAGRFEKLFF.

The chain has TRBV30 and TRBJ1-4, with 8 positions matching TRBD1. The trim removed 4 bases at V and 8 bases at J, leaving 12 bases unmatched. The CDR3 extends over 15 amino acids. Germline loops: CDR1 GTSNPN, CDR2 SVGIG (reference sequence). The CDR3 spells CAWKNIYRGDEKLFF. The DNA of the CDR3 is TGTGCCTGGAAAAATATCTACAGGGGGGACGAAAAACTGTTTTTT.

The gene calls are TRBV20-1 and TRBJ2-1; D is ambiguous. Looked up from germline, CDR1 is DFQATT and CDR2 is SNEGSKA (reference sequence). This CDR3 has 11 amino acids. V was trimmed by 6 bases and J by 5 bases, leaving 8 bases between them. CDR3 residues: CSAPRDNEQFF. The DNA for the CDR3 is TGCAGTGCCCCACGGGACAATGAGCAGTTCTTC.

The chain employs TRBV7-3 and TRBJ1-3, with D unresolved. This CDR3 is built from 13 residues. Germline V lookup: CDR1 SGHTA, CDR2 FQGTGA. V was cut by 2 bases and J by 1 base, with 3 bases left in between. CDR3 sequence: CASSLGSGNTIYF. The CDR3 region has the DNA TGTGCCAGCAGCTTAGGGTCTGGAAACACCATATATTTT.

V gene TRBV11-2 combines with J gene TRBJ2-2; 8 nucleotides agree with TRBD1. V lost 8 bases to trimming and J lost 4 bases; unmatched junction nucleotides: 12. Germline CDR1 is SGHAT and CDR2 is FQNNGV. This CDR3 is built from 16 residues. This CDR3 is CASALRQGSSTGELFF. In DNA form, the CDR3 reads TGTGCCAGCGCCCTCCGACAGGGGTCATCCACCGGGGAGCTGTTTTTT.

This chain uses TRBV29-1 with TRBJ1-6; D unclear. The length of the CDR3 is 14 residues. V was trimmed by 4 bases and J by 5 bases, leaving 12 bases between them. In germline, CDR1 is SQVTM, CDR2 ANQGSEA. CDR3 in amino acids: CSVVEGNDNSPLHF. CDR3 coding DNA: TGCAGCGTTGTAGAAGGGAACGATAATTCACCCCTCCACTTT.

The chain's CDR3 is CASSLGQGAENEQFF. In nucleotides, the CDR3 is TGTGCCAGCAGCTTAGGCCAGGGGGCAGAAAATGAGCAGTTCTTC. The chain uses TRBV7-9 and TRBJ2-1, with 8 nucleotides matching TRBD1. Trimming cost V 1 base and J 7 bases; bases outside gene matches: 6. The length of the CDR3 is 15 residues. CDR1 and CDR2 (germline): SEHNR, FQNEAQ (reference sequence).